Listed below are T cell receptor beta chains from one sample, sequenced in a study of T-cell reconstitution after alpha-beta-depleted transplantation in children. MiXCR was run by TCRdb on the PCR reads, yielding one entry per CDR3 protein. The sample has a few hundred thousand distinct CDR3 sequences; 20% to 30% are singletons. Here the sequenced sample was PBMCs, mostly from graft donor cells, taken 180 days after TCRalphabeta/CD19-depleted stem cell transplant. The receptors stem from a male patient between 5 and 17 years old who had a stem cell transplant for acute lymphoblastic leukemia, so the T cells may come from the graft donor. Each CDR3 is given with its conserved first and last residue. A D gene is named only where the DNA matches it firmly. The listing skips clone size in some rows; elsewhere it reads once, few, many or a size class.

size	J	V	D	CDR3	DNA
-	TRBJ2-7	TRBV7-3	-	CASSLNPSYEQYF	TGTGCCAGCAGCTTAAACCCTTCCTACGAGCAGTACTTC
few	TRBJ1-3	TRBV6-5	-	CASSYSHSGNTIYF	TGTGCCAGCAGTTACTCGCACAGCGGAAACACCATATATTTT
once	TRBJ2-3	TRBV5-1	-	CASSFTHDQEDTQCF	TGCGCCAGCAGCTTTACCCATGACCAAGAGGATACGCAGTGTTTT
few	TRBJ2-7	TRBV28	-	CASKAGQLSSYEQYF	TGTGCCAGCAAGGCTGGGCAGCTGAGCTCCTACGAGCAGTACTTC
few	TRBJ2-7	TRBV10-1	TRBD1	CASSERTGGSSSYEQYF	TGCGCCAGCAGTGAGCGGACAGGGGGCAGTAGCTCCTACGAGCAGTACTTC
many	TRBJ2-1	TRBV12-3/TRBV12-4	-	CASSLSGASYNEQFF	TGTGCCAGCAGTTTGTCCGGGGCCTCCTACAATGAGCAGTTCTTC
-	TRBJ2-7	TRBV7-6	TRBD1	CASSLGQGAISEQYF	TGTGCCAGCAGCTTAGGGCAGGGGGCGATCTCCGAGCAGTACTTC
-	TRBJ1-2	TRBV12-3/TRBV12-4	-	CASSFSAGVYGYTF	TGTGCCAGCAGTTTCTCGGCAGGGGTCTATGGCTACACCTTC
-	TRBJ2-2	TRBV20-1	-	CSARPGPNTGELFF	TGCAGTGCTAGGCCGGGACCCAACACCGGGGAGCTGTTTTTT
few	TRBJ1-3	TRBV7-9	-	CASSLWGGPSSGNTIYF	TGTGCCAGCAGCTTGTGGGGGGGACCGAGCTCTGGAAACACCATATATTTT
-	TRBJ2-1	TRBV6-2/TRBV6-3	TRBD1	CASNPILGTGGFNPNYNEQFF	TGTGCCAGCAACCCCATTTTGGGGACAGGGGGTTTTAACCCCAACTACAATGAGCAGTTCTTC
few	TRBJ2-5	TRBV5-1	-	CASSLEGDQETQYF	TGCGCCAGCAGCTTGGAAGGGGACCAAGAGACCCAGTACTTC
few	TRBJ2-7	TRBV5-1	-	CASSLGQGTEQYF	TGCGCCAGCAGCTTGGGGCAGGGAACCGAGCAGTACTTC
-	TRBJ2-3	TRBV11-2	-	CASSLGGRSTDTQYF	TGTGCCAGCAGCTTAGGGGGCAGGAGCACAGATACGCAGTATTTT
-	TRBJ2-2	TRBV6-1	-	CASSHGYPHTGELFF	TGTGCCAGCAGCCACGGGTACCCCCACACCGGGGAGCTGTTTTTT
few	TRBJ1-1	TRBV11-1	-	CASSFTENTEAFF	TGTGCCAGCAGCTTTACCGAGAACACTGAAGCTTTCTTT
few	TRBJ2-5	TRBV9	TRBD1	CASSTGGRETQYF	TGTGCCAGCAGTACAGGGGGGAGGGAGACCCAGTACTTC
-	TRBJ2-5	TRBV12-3/TRBV12-4	-	CASSLRAPGETQHF	TGTGCCAGCAGTTTGAGAGCCCCAGGAGAGACCCAGCACTTC
-	TRBJ1-5	TRBV27	TRBD1	CASSLSPRDRTNQPQHF	TGTGCCAGCAGTTTAAGCCCCCGGGACAGGACTAATCAGCCCCAGCATTTT
few	TRBJ2-7	TRBV12-3/TRBV12-4	TRBD2	CASSFPEREGLYEQYF	TGTGCCAGCAGTTTTCCTGAGCGGGAGGGCCTTTACGAGCAGTACTTC
-	TRBJ1-1	TRBV15	TRBD1	CATSRVTGITEAFF	TGTGCCACCAGCAGAGTGACAGGGATCACTGAAGCTTTCTTT
many	TRBJ2-7	TRBV5-1	-	CASRGLSYEQYF	TGCGCCAGCCGAGGACTCTCCTACGAGCAGTACTTC
few	TRBJ2-7	TRBV12-3/TRBV12-4	-	CASSLGPRGGEQYF	TGTGCCAGCAGTCTAGGACCCCGGGGTGGAGAGCAGTACTTC
-	TRBJ2-1	TRBV6-1	TRBD1	CASSRGGTGSYNEQFF	TGTGCCAGCAGCCGAGGGGGGACAGGCTCCTACAATGAGCAGTTCTTC
few	TRBJ1-1	TRBV20-1	-	CSAGTSLDTEAFF	TGCAGTGCTGGGACATCCTTAGACACTGAAGCTTTCTTT
-	TRBJ2-1	TRBV14	TRBD2	CASSQGEREGVREYNEQFF	TGTGCCAGCAGCCAAGGCGAGCGGGAGGGTGTGAGGGAGTACAATGAGCAGTTCTTC
few	TRBJ1-5	TRBV5-5	-	CASSLGPVSNQPQHF	TGTGCCAGCAGCTTGGGACCGGTTAGCAATCAGCCCCAGCATTTT
few	TRBJ2-3	TRBV7-7	TRBD2	CASSRSGRANTQYF	TGTGCCAGCAGTAGAAGCGGGAGGGCAAATACGCAGTATTTT
-	TRBJ1-1	TRBV3-1	-	CASSQDREGRAFF	TGTGCCAGCAGCCAAGATCGGGAGGGTAGGGCTTTCTTT
-	TRBJ2-7	TRBV27	-	CASSLSAGTIYEQYF	TGTGCCAGCAGTTTATCCGCAGGGACAATCTACGAGCAGTACTTC
-	TRBJ2-1	TRBV3-1	-	CASSPQRNEQFF	TGTGCCAGCTCTCCCCAGCGGAATGAGCAGTTCTTC
-	TRBJ2-5	TRBV20-1	TRBD2	CSARTSPEETQYF	TGCAGTGCGAGGACTAGCCCAGAAGAGACCCAGTACTTC
few	TRBJ2-7	TRBV29-1	TRBD1	CSVERGPGTGLGEQYF	TGCAGCGTTGAAAGGGGGCCCGGGACAGGGCTGGGAGAGCAGTACTTC
few	TRBJ1-5	TRBV20-1	-	CSAGGGLRPQHF	TGCAGTGCAGGGGGAGGACTCCGGCCCCAGCATTTT
-	TRBJ2-2	TRBV20-1	-	CSARGWGPNTGELFF	TGCAGTGCTAGAGGATGGGGCCCTAACACCGGGGAGCTGTTTTTT
few	TRBJ2-5	TRBV7-2	TRBD1	CASSLAKPGQLLQETQYF	TGTGCCAGCAGCTTAGCGAAACCGGGACAGTTATTACAAGAGACCCAGTACTTC
few	TRBJ2-7	TRBV4-1	TRBD1	CASSPGTGESYEQYF	TGCGCCAGCAGCCCTGGGACAGGGGAGTCCTACGAGCAGTACTTC
-	TRBJ2-1	TRBV27	TRBD2	CASSPRLAGGGNEQFF	TGTGCCAGCAGTCCCAGACTAGCGGGAGGAGGCAATGAGCAGTTCTTC
-	TRBJ2-7	TRBV20-1	TRBD1	CSATGQLPYEQYF	TGCAGTGCTACGGGACAGCTACCCTACGAGCAGTACTTC
-	TRBJ2-7	TRBV5-1	-	CASSWDTSTSYEQYF	TGCGCCAGCAGCTGGGACACCTCTACCTCCTACGAGCAGTACTTC
-	TRBJ2-3	TRBV20-1	TRBD1	CSASRNRGITDTQYF	TGCAGTGCTAGTAGGAACAGGGGCATCACAGATACGCAGTATTTT
many	TRBJ2-1	TRBV5-1	-	CASSLYVVSSYNEQFF	TGCGCCAGCAGCTTGTATGTTGTCAGCTCCTACAATGAGCAGTTCTTC
-	TRBJ1-2	TRBV6-1	-	CASSSVAGGYGYTF	TGTGCCAGCAGCTCCGTCGCAGGAGGCTATGGCTACACCTTC
few	TRBJ2-1	TRBV6-6	-	CASSYILNNEQFF	TGTGCCAGCAGTTACATACTAAACAATGAGCAGTTCTTC
few	TRBJ2-2	TRBV5-1	-	CASSFLGLTANTGELFF	TGCGCCAGCAGCTTCCTGGGGTTGACCGCGAACACCGGGGAGCTGTTTTTT
few	TRBJ2-3	TRBV7-3	-	CASSRGGYTDTQYF	TGTGCCAGCAGCCGCGGGGGCTATACAGATACGCAGTATTTT
few	TRBJ2-5	TRBV7-9	-	CASRAGNRQETQYF	TGTGCCAGCAGAGCAGGGAATCGCCAAGAGACCCAGTACTTC
-	TRBJ2-1	TRBV5-1	TRBD2	CASSLSGVEQFF	TGCGCCAGCAGCTTGAGCGGGGTTGAGCAGTTCTTC
few	TRBJ2-7	TRBV20-1	-	CSVPGAPYEQYF	TGCAGTGTCCCGGGGGCACCCTACGAGCAGTACTTC
-	TRBJ2-5	TRBV4-2	-	CASSQVGHLLIQETQYF	TGTGCCAGCAGCCAAGTAGGTCATCTGTTAATACAAGAGACCCAGTACTTC
few	TRBJ2-7	TRBV10-3	-	CAISEARGGPYEQYF	TGTGCCATCAGTGAGGCTAGGGGGGGTCCCTACGAGCAGTACTTC
few	TRBJ2-1	TRBV5-1	-	CASSQLGVFNEQFF	TGCGCCAGCAGCCAGCTCGGAGTGTTCAATGAGCAGTTCTTC
few	TRBJ2-1	TRBV6-4	TRBD1	CASSWDRGYNEQFF	TGTGCCAGCAGTTGGGACAGGGGCTACAATGAGCAGTTCTTC